Listed here are 9 T cell receptor beta chains from one sample, sequenced in a study of breast tumors, draining lymph nodes, adjacent tissues. TCRdb fed the multiplex PCR reads into MiXCR, producing one record per CDR3 protein. The sample includes roughly 70,000 distinct CDR3 sequences, about 40% of them seen just once. The sequenced material came from breast tumor tissue. The receptor source for this set is a female donor with breast cancer. Some clones in this sample may be carry-over from other donors' samples.

This sequence joins TRBV20-1 and TRBJ2-1; tentatively, D is TRBD2 (5 bases). Between the trimmed V and J ends, which lost 8 bases and 1 base, there was a span of 21 bases. Germline V CDR1 and CDR2: DFQATT, SNEGSKA (reference sequence). This CDR3 contains 16 residues. Written as DNA, the CDR3 is TGCAGTTCCAGAGATAAAGCGGAGACATCCTACAATGAGCAGTTCTTC. Translated, it gives CSSRDKAETSYNEQFF.

This clonotype was counted ten times or more. The V call is TRBV12-3 or TRBV12-4, the J call TRBJ2-3; a possible D gene is TRBD1 (6 bases). The CDR3 totals 15 residues. The V gene lost 3 bases and the J gene lost 4 bases, with 14 bases spanning the gap. The chain's CDR3 is CASSLDGQNADTQYF. CDR3 nucleotides: TGTGCCAGCAGTTTGGACGGACAGAACGCAGATACGCAGTATTTT.

This clonotype was picked up a small number of times. The genes are TRBV6-1 and TRBJ2-4, with D possibly being TRBD1 or TRBD2 (6 bases each). This CDR3 region has 16 residues. Germline V gene lookup returns CDR1 MNHNS and CDR2 SASEGT. Trimming cost V 7 bases and J 0 bases, with 16 bases left between them. CDR3 bases: TGTGCCAGCACTAGTCCGGGGGCTATAGCCAAAAACATTCAGTACTTC. Amino acid sequence: CASTSPGAIAKNIQYF.

This chain connects TRBV20-1 to TRBJ2-2, with D perhaps matching TRBD2 (6 bases). CDR1 is DFQATT and CDR2 is SNEGSKA in the germline V gene (reference sequence). The CDR3 runs 13 residues. CDR3 DNA sequence: TGCAGCGGAGCGGGCTTGAACACCGGGGAGCTGTTTTTT. This encodes CSGAGLNTGELFF.

This clonotype was seen repeatedly, ten times or more. The chain couples TRBV6-1 to TRBJ2-7; D may be TRBD1 (5 bases). Germline CDR1 reads MNHNS; CDR2 reads SASEGT. The ends were cut back, 3 bases at V and 6 bases at J, with 21 bases in the middle. The CDR3 is 16 amino acids. The DNA of the CDR3 is TGTGCCAGCAGTGACCCCCCTAGGGGCGGATTGGGCGAGCAGTACTTC. Translated: CASSDPPRGGLGEQYF.

The CDR3 DNA reads TGTGCCAGTAGTTGGGCCCAGTCGGGGCAGTACACAGATACGCAGTATTTT. This encodes CASSWAQSGQYTDTQYF. The chain links TRBV19 to TRBJ2-3; D tentatively fits TRBD1 or TRBD2 (5 bases each). From germline, CDR1 is LNHDA and CDR2 SQIVND (reference sequence). V was clipped by 5 bases and J by 2 bases, with 20 bases between them. The CDR3 is made up of 17 amino acids.

The rearrangement joins TRBV6-1 to TRBJ2-7; 8 nucleotides align to TRBD1. From germline, CDR1 is MNHNS and CDR2 SASEGT. With V trimmed by 6 bases and J by 5 bases, 12 bases remained unmatched. The CDR3 runs 15 residues. CDR3 residues: CASRTRPGQVHEQYF. CDR3 in DNA: TGTGCCAGCAGGACGCGCCCGGGACAGGTCCACGAGCAGTACTTC.

As concerns this clonotype: A much larger clone differs by one base, so this may be a read error. This chain uses TRBV27 with TRBJ2-5, with 10 bases fitting TRBD2. This CDR3 has 17 amino acids. Per the germline V gene, CDR1 is MNHEY and CDR2 is SMNVEV (reference sequence). DNA for the CDR3: TGTGCCAGCAGTTTTTTGGCTAGCGGGAGAGGAGGAGAGACCCAGCACTTC. Protein sequence: CASSFLASGRGGETQHF.

The CDR3 DNA is TGCAGTGCTAGAGAAGCGGGAGGGCCTGAGGGAAAACTGTTTTTT. The encoded protein is CSAREAGGPEGKLFF. J is TRBJ1-4 and V is TRBV20-1; D call uncertain. Trimming removed 0 bases at V and 10 bases at J, with 18 bases between. CDR3 length: 15 amino acids. Germline loops: CDR1 DFQATT, CDR2 SNEGSKA (reference sequence).